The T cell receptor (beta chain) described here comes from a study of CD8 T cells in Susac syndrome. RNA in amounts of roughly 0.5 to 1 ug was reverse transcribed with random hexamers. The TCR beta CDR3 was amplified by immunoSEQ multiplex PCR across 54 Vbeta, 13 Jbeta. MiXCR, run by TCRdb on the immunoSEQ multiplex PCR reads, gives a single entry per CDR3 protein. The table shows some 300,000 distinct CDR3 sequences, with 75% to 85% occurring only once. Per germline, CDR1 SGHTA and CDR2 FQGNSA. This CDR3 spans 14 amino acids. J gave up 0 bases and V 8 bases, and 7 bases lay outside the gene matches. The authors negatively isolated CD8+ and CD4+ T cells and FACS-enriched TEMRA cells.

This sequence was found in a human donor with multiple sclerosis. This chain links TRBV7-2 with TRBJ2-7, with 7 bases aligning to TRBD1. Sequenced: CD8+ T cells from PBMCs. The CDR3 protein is CASGPGQISYEQYF. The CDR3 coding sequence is TGTGCCAGCGGACCGGGACAGATCTCCTACGAGCAGTACTTC. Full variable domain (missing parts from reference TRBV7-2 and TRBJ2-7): GAGVSQSPSNKVTEKGKDVELRCDPISGHTALYWYRQSLGQGLEFLIYFQGNSAPDKSGLPSDRFSAERTGGSVSTLTIQRTQQEDSAVYLCASGPGQISYEQYFGPGTRLTVT.